The entry that follows covers one T cell receptor (beta chain) sequence. Per the authors' pipeline: Amplification with reference gene primers provided the estimates of nucleated cell counts. Some clones are missing from TCRdb's copy, which holds only in-frame ones; the method was immunoSEQ multiplex PCR. V, J and clone size derive from that table, while D and trimming were established from the DNA sequence. Among over 250,000 clones listed, about 91% were seen once. This CDR3 has 17 residues. V shed 1 base, J shed 8 bases, and the junction held 13 bases outside the gene matches. CDR1 is LNHDA and CDR2 is SQIVND in the germline V gene (reference sequence). This sample is part of a study of blood T cell repertoires in COVID-19. Study-wide background: Acute and convalescent COVID-19 specimens originated in the United States, Italy and Spain. The cDNA or gDNA used as material had been derived from T cells, B-cell-depleted T cells, or PBMCs.

Seattle patient enrollment occurred during active infection, with longitudinal follow-up thereafter. The sequencing input was peripheral blood. The sequence was obtained from a person aged 18-30 years with COVID-19, enrolled during active disease. The chain carries TRBV19 and TRBJ2-1; 8 bases agree with TRBD2. This CDR3 reads CASSIVVLAGIRDEQFF. For the CDR3, the DNA is TGTGCCAGTAGTATAGTGGTTCTAGCGGGCATCCGGGATGAGCAGTTCTTC.